The clone carrying this T cell receptor (beta chain) was found many times. The CDR3 has 15 amino acids. V dropped 0 bases and J dropped 1 base, with 9 bases sitting between them. Per the germline V gene, CDR1 is LGHNT and CDR2 is FRNRAP. Genomic DNA, the template, was used for profiling of the TCR beta VDJ and CDR3. TCRdb fed the reads into MiXCR, producing one record per CDR3 protein. The table includes roughly 200,000 distinct CDR3 sequences, less than 65% detected once. The sample is drawn from a study of CD8+CD57+ T cells in acquired aplastic anemia. For sequencing, patients were chosen who had shown expansion of CD8+CD57+ cells by flow cytometry. Severe acquired aplastic anemia was the diagnosis recorded for all patients.

Sequenced sample: sorted CD4+, CD8+, or CD8+CD57+ T cells (not recorded which) from PBMCs. The clonotype originates from a human donor with aplastic anemia. The J gene is TRBJ1-1, the V gene TRBV12-5; no firm D call. The CDR3 loop reads CASGLVSDGNTEAFF. DNA for the CDR3: TGTGCTAGTGGTTTGGTAAGCGACGGGAACACTGAAGCTTTCTTT.